This entry lists 11 T cell receptor beta chains sequenced from one sample in a study of T cells after yellow fever vaccination. TCRdb re-called the 5' RACE reads with MiXCR, one entry per CDR3 protein. The data contain a few hundred thousand distinct CDR3 sequences, over 15% of them singletons. This material consisted of PBMCs, taken 15 days after the yellow fever booster vaccination. The receptor source for this set is a man in his thirties or forties who received the YFV17D yellow fever vaccine.

In its sample, this clonotype was seen many times. The rearrangement joins TRBV15 to TRBJ2-7; TRBD1 agrees at 8 bases. Germline V CDR1 and CDR2: LNHNV, YYDKDF (reference sequence). Trimming removed 0 bases from V and 4 bases from J; junction bases left unmatched: 2. CDR3 length: 14 residues. The DNA for the CDR3 is TGTGCCACCAGCAGAGACAGGGGGCCATACGAGCAGTACTTC. Its translation is CATSRDRGPYEQYF.

The rearrangement links TRBV10-1 to TRBJ2-1; D unclear. The CDR3 runs to 13 residues. Germline CDR1 WNHNN, CDR2 SYGVQD (reference sequence). The V gene lost 1 base and the J gene lost 10 bases, with 11 bases spanning the gap. The CDR3 DNA follows: TGCGCCAGCAGTGAGTATGTGGAAGGGGAGCAGTTCTTC. This encodes CASSEYVEGEQFF.

The J gene is TRBJ2-3, the V gene TRBV7-3; 10 nucleotides line up with TRBD2. Germline assignment: CDR1 SGHTA and CDR2 FQGTGA. The CDR3 runs 15 residues. Trimming removed 5 bases from V and 3 bases from J; junction bases left unmatched: 5. The CDR3 protein is CASSLTSGQTDTQYF. DNA of the CDR3: TGTGCCAGCAGCCTGACTAGCGGGCAAACAGATACGCAGTATTTT.

This clonotype was seen repeatedly, ten times or more. The V gene is TRBV20-1, the J gene TRBJ2-1; TRBD2 matches 9 bases. V shed 1 base and J 4 bases; nucleotides not matched to a gene: 2. Germline-derived CDR1 and CDR2 are DFQATT and SNEGSKA (reference sequence). This CDR3 comprises 14 residues. The CDR3 region has the DNA TGCAGTGCTAGAGCCCTAGCGGGATACAATGAGCAGTTCTTC. The encoded protein is CSARALAGYNEQFF.

This clonotype occurred a few times. This chain connects TRBV29-1 to TRBJ2-1; D may be TRBD1 (7 bases). The CDR3 length is 12 residues. Trimming left V 5 bases short and J 7 bases short, with 12 bases between. Looked up from germline, CDR1 is SQVTM and CDR2 is ANQGSEA. CDR3 DNA: TGCAGCGTTTTACAGGGGAGGAATGAGCAGTTCTTC. It is translated as CSVLQGRNEQFF.

The rearrangement uses TRBV18 and TRBJ2-1; D remains ambiguous. With 3 bases removed from V and 5 bases from J, the gap between germline ends came to 14 bases. There are 15 residues in the CDR3. Germline values: CDR1 KGHSH, CDR2 LQKENI. The CDR3 protein is CASSPGSLPDNEQFF. CDR3 nucleotides: TGTGCCAGCTCACCCGGATCGTTACCCGACAATGAGCAGTTCTTC. Full variable domain (outside the CDR3, taken from reference TRBV18 and TRBJ2-1): NAGVMQNPRHLVRRRGQEARLRCSPMKGHSHVYWYRQLPEEGLKFMVYLQKENIIDESGMPKERFSAEFPKEGPSILRIQQVVRGDSAAYFCASSPGSLPDNEQFFGPGTRLTVL.

The chain couples TRBV28 to TRBJ2-3; D call uncertain. Germline loops: CDR1 MDHEN, CDR2 SYDVKM. V was pared by 5 bases and J by 1 base, with 10 bases between. The CDR3 consists of 14 residues. CDR3 residues: CASSPDGRTDTQYF. The CDR3 nucleotides are TGTGCCAGCAGTCCGGACGGTCGCACAGATACGCAGTATTTT.

The chain couples TRBV21-1 to TRBJ2-1; the table's D call TRBD1 went unverified against the DNA. TRBV21-1 is a listed pseudogene. CDR3 length: 14 residues. DNA for the CDR3: TGTGCCAGCGACACAGGTTCTTTCTACAATGAGCAGTTCTTC. Amino acid sequence: CASDTGSFYNEQFF.

The sample holds a few counts of this clonotype. The J gene is TRBJ2-5, the V gene TRBV5-1, with 11 bases that match TRBD2. Germline CDR1 and CDR2: SGHRS and YFSETQ. V was pared by 2 bases and J by 4 bases, with 4 bases of the junction left unmatched. This CDR3 comprises 15 residues. The CDR3 loop is CASSFTSGGGETQYF. CDR3 coding DNA: TGCGCCAGCAGCTTCACTAGCGGGGGAGGAGAGACCCAGTACTTC.

The V call is TRBV7-2, the J call TRBJ2-2, with 7 bases identical to TRBD1. The CDR3 is made up of 17 amino acids. Germline V gene data show CDR1 as SGHTA and CDR2 as FQGNSA. V dropped 1 base and J dropped 4; count of bases not matched to a gene: 9. The CDR3 DNA reads TGTGCCAGCAGCTTAGGAGGGGGCCGTCGGGCCACCGGGGAGCTGTTTTTT. As protein: CASSLGGGRRATGELFF.

This clonotype was counted a few times. The V and J genes are TRBV6-1 and TRBJ1-2; 11 nucleotides line up with TRBD1. The CDR3 is made up of 16 amino acids. J lost 13 bases, V lost 5 bases, and 18 bases had no gene match. Germline V gene data show CDR1 as MNHNS and CDR2 as SASEGT. The CDR3 DNA is TGTGCCAGCAGTAGACCCCCGGGACAGGGGGATGGGGTTCGCACCTTC. Protein sequence: CASSRPPGQGDGVRTF.